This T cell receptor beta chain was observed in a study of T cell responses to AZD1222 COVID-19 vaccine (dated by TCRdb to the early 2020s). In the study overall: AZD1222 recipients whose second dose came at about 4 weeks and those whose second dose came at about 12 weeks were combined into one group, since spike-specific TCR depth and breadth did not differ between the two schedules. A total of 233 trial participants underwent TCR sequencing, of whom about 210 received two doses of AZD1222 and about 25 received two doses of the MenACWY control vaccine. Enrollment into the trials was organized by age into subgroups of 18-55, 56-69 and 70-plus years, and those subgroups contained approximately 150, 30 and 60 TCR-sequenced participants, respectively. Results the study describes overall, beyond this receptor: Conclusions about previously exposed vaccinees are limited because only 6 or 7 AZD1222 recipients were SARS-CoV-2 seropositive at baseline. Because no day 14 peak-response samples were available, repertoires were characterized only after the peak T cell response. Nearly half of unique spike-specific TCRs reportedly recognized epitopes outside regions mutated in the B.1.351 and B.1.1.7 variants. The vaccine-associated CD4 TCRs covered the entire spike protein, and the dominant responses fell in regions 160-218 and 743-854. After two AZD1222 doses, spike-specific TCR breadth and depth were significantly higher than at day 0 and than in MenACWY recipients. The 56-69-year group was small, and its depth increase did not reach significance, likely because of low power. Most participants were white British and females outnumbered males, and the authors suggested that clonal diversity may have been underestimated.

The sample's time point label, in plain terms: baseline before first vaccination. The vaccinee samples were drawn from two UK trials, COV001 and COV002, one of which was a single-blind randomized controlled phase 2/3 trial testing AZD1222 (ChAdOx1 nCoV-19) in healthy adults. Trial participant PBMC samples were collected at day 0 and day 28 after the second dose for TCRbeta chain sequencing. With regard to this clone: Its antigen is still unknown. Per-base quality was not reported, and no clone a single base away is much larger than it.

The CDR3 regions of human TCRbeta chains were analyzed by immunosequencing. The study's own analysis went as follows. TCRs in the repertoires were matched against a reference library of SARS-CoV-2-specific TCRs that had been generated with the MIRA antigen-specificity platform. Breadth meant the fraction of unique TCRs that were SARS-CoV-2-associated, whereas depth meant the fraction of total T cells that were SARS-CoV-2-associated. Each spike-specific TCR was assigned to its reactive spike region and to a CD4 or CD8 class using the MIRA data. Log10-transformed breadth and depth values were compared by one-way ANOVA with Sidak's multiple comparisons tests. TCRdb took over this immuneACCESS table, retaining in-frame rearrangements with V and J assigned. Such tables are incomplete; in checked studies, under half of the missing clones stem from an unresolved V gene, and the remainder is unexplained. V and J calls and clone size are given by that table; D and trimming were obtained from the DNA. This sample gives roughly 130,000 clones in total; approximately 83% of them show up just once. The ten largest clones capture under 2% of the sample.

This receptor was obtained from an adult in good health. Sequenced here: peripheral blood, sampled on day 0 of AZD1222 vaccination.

This receptor has the CDR3 CAGGRGNEQFF. The nucleotide sequence reads TGTGCCGGGGGGAGAGGGAATGAGCAGTTCTTC. The chain is encoded by TRBV12-3 or TRBV12-4 joined to TRBJ2-1; TRBD2 is a weak D gene call, 6 bases matching. CDR3 length: 11 amino acids, cysteine to phenylalanine. Only CDR3 DNA is held: 33 bases, read in frame from base 1. V lost 11 bases and J lost 7 bases; the stretch between them is 12 bases long.